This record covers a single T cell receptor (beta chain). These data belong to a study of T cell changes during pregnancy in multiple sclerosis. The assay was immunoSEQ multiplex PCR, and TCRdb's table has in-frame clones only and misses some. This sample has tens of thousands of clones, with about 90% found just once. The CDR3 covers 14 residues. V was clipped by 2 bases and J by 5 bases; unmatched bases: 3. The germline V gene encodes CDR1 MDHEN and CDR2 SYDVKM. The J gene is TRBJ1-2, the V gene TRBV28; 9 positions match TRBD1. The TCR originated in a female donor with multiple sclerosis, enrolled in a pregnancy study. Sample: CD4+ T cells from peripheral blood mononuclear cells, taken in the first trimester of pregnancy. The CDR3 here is CASSLNRGLYGYTF. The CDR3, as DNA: TGTGCCAGCAGTTTAAACAGGGGGCTATATGGCTACACCTTC.